Following are 32 T cell receptor beta chains from one sample sequenced in a study of cytomegalovirus exposure and HLA in healthy donors (dated by TCRdb to the late 2010s). Library method: the immunoSEQ multiplex PCR assay. For the multiplex PCR, a mixture combining 60 forward primers for TCR Vbeta segments and 13 reverse primers for TCR Jbeta segments was used. The immuneACCESS repertoire file appears here via TCRdb, limited to in-frame rearrangements. These files lack a portion of the clones; in checked studies, under half of the deficit traces to unresolved V genes, and the cause of the others is not known. This sample holds fewer than 150,000 clones; over 65% were observed only once. Around 1.2% of the sample is in the top ten clones. What was sequenced was PBMCs. Receptor source: a man aged 50 or older in good health and CMV-seronegative.

The genes are TRBV7-3 and TRBJ2-1; D gene unclear. This CDR3 is built from 16 residues. Germline assignment: CDR1 SGHTA and CDR2 FQGTGA. V was clipped by 4 bases and J by 4 bases, with 17 bases between them. The CDR3 spells CASSSAGGTGYNEQFF. CDR3 nucleotides: TGTGCCAGCAGCTCAGCCGGCGGTACCGGGTACAATGAGCAGTTCTTC.

This chain joins TRBV28 and TRBJ2-7; 7 positions agree with TRBD1. The trim removed 1 base at V and 6 bases at J, leaving 6 bases unmatched. The CDR3 is made up of 14 amino acids. The germline CDR1 and CDR2 sequences are MDHEN and SYDVKM. In nucleotides, the CDR3 is TGTGCCAGCAGTTTATACAGGGGCCGGTCCGAGCAGTACTTC. This translates into CASSLYRGRSEQYF.

The chain uses TRBV6-6 and TRBJ1-1; D ambiguous. Trimming left V 2 bases short and J 0 bases short, with 10 bases between. The CDR3 is 15 amino acids. The germline V gene encodes CDR1 MNHNY and CDR2 SVGAGI (reference sequence). CDR3 residues: CASSYANSMNTEAFF. In DNA form, the CDR3 reads TGTGCCAGCAGTTACGCAAATAGTATGAACACTGAAGCTTTCTTT.

The rearrangement joins TRBV9 to TRBJ2-2, with 7 bases matching TRBD2. The CDR3 is 16 residues long. Germline values: CDR1 SGDLS, CDR2 YYNGEE. V was clipped by 1 base and J by 5 bases; unmatched bases: 8. CDR3 sequence reads: CASSVLRESGTGELFF. As DNA, the CDR3 is TGTGCCAGCAGCGTATTGCGGGAGTCGGGGACCGGGGAGCTGTTTTTT.

This clone has just a few counts. The chain has TRBV2 and TRBJ2-4; the match to TRBD1 covers 7 bases. Germline trimming cut 6 bases from V and 13 bases from J; bases unmatched to any gene: 15. The CDR3 contains 14 residues. CDR1 is SNHLY, CDR2 FYNNEI, per germline. The chain's CDR3 is CASRADRASVAQYF. CDR3 coding DNA: TGTGCCAGCAGGGCCGACAGGGCTTCCGTTGCACAGTACTTC.

The chain employs TRBV28 and TRBJ1-5; 10 nucleotides match TRBD1. V was clipped by 7 bases and J by 0 bases; unmatched bases: 6. CDR3 length: 16 residues. CDR1 is MDHEN, CDR2 SYDVKM, per germline. In DNA form, the CDR3 reads TGTGCCAGCAAAGGACAGGGGGTGTATAGCAATCAGCCCCAGCATTTT. It specifies CASKGQGVYSNQPQHF. The full variable domain, in which reference TRBV28 and TRBJ1-5 provide the parts outside the CDR3, is DVKVTQSSRYLVKRTGEKVFLECVQDMDHENMFWYRQDPGLGLRLIYFSYDVKMKEKGDIPEGYSVSREKKERFSLILESASTNQTSMYLCASKGQGVYSNQPQHFGDGTRLSIL.

The chain is built from TRBV19 and TRBJ1-1; a weak D match, TRBD1 (6 bases). The V end was cut by 5 bases, the J end by 3 bases, with 10 bases between. The CDR3 loop spans 13 amino acids. From germline, CDR1 is LNHDA and CDR2 SQIVND (reference sequence). CDR3 coding DNA: TGTGCCAGTAGTTCCCAGGGGCACACTGAAGCTTTCTTT. Translation: CASSSQGHTEAFF. The full variable domain, completed using reference TRBV19 and TRBJ1-1, is DGGITQSPKYLFRKEGQNVTLSCEQNLNHDAMYWYRQDPGQGLRLIYYSQIVNDFQKGDIAEGYSVSREKKESFPLTVTSAQKNPTAFYLCASSSQGHTEAFFGQGTRLTVV.

The chain carries TRBV28 and TRBJ1-1, with D uncertain. This CDR3 has 11 amino acids. The germline V and J ends were trimmed by 6 bases and 2 bases, with 4 bases remaining between them. CDR1 MDHEN and CDR2 SYDVKM come from the germline V gene. The CDR3 DNA follows: TGTGCCAGCAGAACTAACACTGAAGCTTTCTTT. Its protein product is CASRTNTEAFF.

The chain carries TRBV27 and TRBJ2-3, with D tentatively TRBD1 (6 bases). Trimming removed 2 bases from V and 0 bases from J, with 12 bases in between. Germline-derived CDR1 and CDR2 are MNHEY and SMNVEV (reference sequence). This CDR3 is built from 16 residues. CDR3 in DNA: TGTGCCAGCAGTTTAGTACCACAGGGAAGCACAGATACGCAGTATTTT. Protein product: CASSLVPQGSTDTQYF.

The chain recombines TRBV5-1 with TRBJ2-3; 7 bases line up with TRBD2. From germline, CDR1 is SGHRS and CDR2 YFSETQ. This CDR3 is built from 16 residues. Losses at the gene ends were 6 bases for V and 1 base for J; bases not matched to a gene: 11. CDR3 in amino acids: CASTTNTAGGTDTQYF. As DNA, the CDR3 is TGCGCCAGCACTACCAACACGGCGGGGGGCACAGATACGCAGTATTTT.

The V call is TRBV28, the J call TRBJ2-2, with D hard to call. V was pared by 8 bases and J by 5 bases, with 9 bases between. CDR1 and CDR2 from the germline V gene are MDHEN and SYDVKM. The CDR3 loop spans 12 amino acids. CDR3 protein: CASGPRTGELFF. The CDR3 DNA follows: TGTGCCAGCGGCCCGCGGACCGGGGAGCTGTTTTTT.

This sequence joins TRBV30 and TRBJ2-1; TRBD2 agrees at 13 bases. This CDR3 region has 15 residues. Germline CDR1 GTSNPN, CDR2 SVGIG (reference sequence). V was pared by 2 bases and J by 6 bases, with 4 bases of the junction left unmatched. Here the CDR3 reads CAWSTRTSGGNEQFF. In nucleotides, the CDR3 is TGTGCCTGGAGTACTCGGACTAGCGGGGGCAATGAGCAGTTCTTC.

V usage is TRBV6-5 and J usage is TRBJ1-5; maybe TRBD1 (6 bases). V lost 4 bases and J 2 bases, leaving 15 bases between the germline ends. Germline loops: CDR1 MNHEY, CDR2 SVGAGI. This CDR3 is built from 16 residues. CDR3: CASSSPQGFGNQPQHF. CDR3 nucleotide sequence: TGTGCCAGCAGTTCGCCACAGGGTTTTGGCAATCAGCCCCAGCATTTT.

The V call is TRBV15, the J call TRBJ2-6; D call uncertain. The V end lost 1 base, the J end lost 0 bases, and 7 bases lay between the germline ends. CDR3 size: 16 residues. Per the germline V gene, CDR1 is LNHNV and CDR2 is YYDKDF (reference sequence). CDR3 in amino acids: CATSRGRSSGANVLTF. CDR3 in DNA: TGTGCCACCAGCAGAGGACGGAGCTCTGGGGCCAACGTCCTGACTTTC.

The chain has TRBV11-2 and TRBJ2-2; D might be TRBD1 (6 bases). V was pared by 2 bases and J by 5 bases, with 15 bases between. This CDR3 has 16 residues. CDR1 is SGHAT, CDR2 FQNNGV, per germline. CDR3 nucleotide sequence: TGTGCCAGCAGCTTACAGGGGCCTTTTATGACCGGGGAGCTGTTTTTT. This sequence encodes CASSLQGPFMTGELFF.

This clone was seen a single time. The CDR3: CASSRQPNYEQYF. Written as DNA, the CDR3 is TGTGCCAGCAGCCGACAGCCCAACTACGAGCAGTACTTC. The rearrangement uses TRBV6-5 and TRBJ2-7; D possibly corresponds to TRBD1 (5 bases). The germline gives CDR1 MNHEY, CDR2 SVGAGI. With 6 bases removed from V and 3 bases from J, the gap between germline ends came to 12 bases. The CDR3 extends over 13 amino acids.

This clone was seen more than once but under ten times. This sequence joins TRBV28 and TRBJ1-2; 8 bases match TRBD1. Unmatched junction bases numbered 2, after V lost 2 bases and J lost 6 bases. The germline CDR1 and CDR2 sequences are MDHEN and SYDVKM. There are 13 residues in the CDR3. In nucleotides, the CDR3 is TGTGCCAGCAGTTTAGGACAGGGCAATGGCTACACCTTC. It encodes CASSLGQGNGYTF.

The chain carries TRBV5-1 and TRBJ2-3; tentatively, D is TRBD2 (6 bases). The length of the CDR3 is 14 residues. CDR1 and CDR2 from the germline V gene are SGHRS and YFSETQ. V shed 5 bases and J shed 6 bases, with 16 bases lying between them. CDR3 in DNA: TGCGCCAGCAGTTCAGCGGGTTTAGGGGATACGCAGTATTTT. Translated: CASSSAGLGDTQYF.

This chain connects TRBV5-1 to TRBJ2-3; 7 bases map to TRBD2. This CDR3 is built from 14 residues. V lost 8 bases, J lost 2 bases, and 8 bases stayed unmatched. Germline CDR1 is SGHRS and CDR2 is YFSETQ. This CDR3 is CASISGRDTDTQYF. As DNA, the CDR3 is TGCGCCAGTATTAGTGGGAGGGACACAGATACGCAGTATTTT.

The chain has TRBV28 and TRBJ1-5, with D perhaps TRBD1 (5 bases). The CDR3 is made up of 15 amino acids. Trimming took off 3 bases at V and 7 bases at J, with 16 bases between the two ends. Germline CDR1 and CDR2: MDHEN and SYDVKM. The CDR3, as DNA: TGTGCCAGCAGTTTTCGAAAAGGTCAGGGCCAGCCCCAGCATTTT. This sequence encodes CASSFRKGQGQPQHF.

The V gene is TRBV10-3, the J gene TRBJ2-1, with 9 bases matching TRBD1. The V and J ends lost 3 bases and 2 bases, in that order; junction bases with no gene match: 17. Germline CDR1 is ENHRY and CDR2 is SYGVKD. The CDR3 runs 20 residues. DNA of the CDR3: TGTGCCATCAGTGATCCACCCCCCGGGACAGGGTTTGTACCCTACAATGAGCAGTTCTTC. Amino acids: CAISDPPPGTGFVPYNEQFF.

The V gene is TRBV9, the J gene TRBJ2-3; D remains ambiguous. Germline V gives CDR1 SGDLS, CDR2 YYNGEE. CDR3 size: 14 residues. V was clipped by 3 bases and J by 1 base, with 9 bases between them. This CDR3 reads CASSAVGRTDTQYF. CDR3 sequence (DNA): TGTGCCAGCAGCGCCGTCGGTCGCACAGATACGCAGTATTTT.

This clone was seen just once. This chain connects TRBV6-6 to TRBJ1-5, with D maybe TRBD1 (6 bases). The CDR3 sequence is 13 residues long. Looked up from germline, CDR1 is MNHNY and CDR2 is SVGAGI (reference sequence). V was trimmed by 4 bases and J by 7 bases, leaving 11 bases between them. In DNA form, the CDR3 reads TGTGCCAGCAGTTTAAACAGGGTACAGCCCCAGCATTTT. This gives the protein CASSLNRVQPQHF.

This clone has ten or more counts. V usage is TRBV19 and J usage is TRBJ2-5, with D tentatively TRBD2 (6 bases). V shed 6 bases and J shed 7 bases, with 15 bases lying between them. Germline values: CDR1 LNHDA, CDR2 SQIVND (reference sequence). The CDR3 sequence is 13 residues long. As DNA, the CDR3 is TGTGCCAGTAGCACGGGATTGGGGGGGACCCAGTACTTC. This gives the protein CASSTGLGGTQYF.

The chain joins TRBV5-4 to TRBJ2-7, with TRBD1 matching over 9 bases. Germline-derived CDR1 and CDR2 are SGHNT and YYREEE (reference sequence). The V segment lost 3 bases and the J segment 4 bases; nucleotides outside the gene matches: 8. The CDR3 sequence is 15 residues long. The DNA of the CDR3 is TGTGCCAGCAGCTATCCCGGGACAGGGAGGTACGAGCAGTACTTC. This translates into CASSYPGTGRYEQYF.

This clone is a singleton in its sample. The rearrangement links TRBV29-1 to TRBJ1-4, with 7 positions matching TRBD1. The CDR3 length is 14 residues. Losses at the gene ends were 6 bases for V and 6 bases for J; bases not matched to a gene: 10. CDR1 is SQVTM, CDR2 ANQGSEA, per germline. The DNA of the CDR3 is TGCAGCGTGTCCGGGACAGCCTACGATGAAAAACTGTTTTTT. It is translated as CSVSGTAYDEKLFF. Combining the CDR3 with reference TRBV29-1 and TRBJ1-4 gives the whole variable domain SAVISQKPSRDICQRGTSLTIQCQVDSQVTMMFWYRQQPGQSLTLIATANQGSEATYESGFVIDKFPISRPNLTFSTLTVSNMSPEDSSIYLCSVSGTAYDEKLFFGSGTQLSVL.

This rearrangement joins TRBV29-1 to TRBJ1-4; D not resolved. The CDR3 is made up of 13 amino acids. V was shortened by 4 bases and J by 3 bases, with 9 bases between the two germline ends. Germline CDR1 and CDR2: SQVTM and ANQGSEA. Here the CDR3 DNA reads TGCAGCGTTGGAGAGGGCGCTAATGAAAAACTGTTTTTT. It specifies CSVGEGANEKLFF.

V is TRBV10-1 and J is TRBJ2-5; no clear D gene. The CDR3 is 14 amino acids. Germline CDR1 is WNHNN and CDR2 is SYGVQD (reference sequence). The V end lost 0 bases, the J end lost 4 bases, and 9 bases lay between the germline ends. Here the CDR3 reads CASSESRDPETQYF. The CDR3 DNA sequence: TGCGCCAGCAGTGAGTCGAGAGATCCAGAGACCCAGTACTTC.

The gene calls are TRBV4-3 and TRBJ2-3, with 7 bases identical to TRBD2. Germline V lookup: CDR1 LGHNA, CDR2 YSLEER. The ends lost 6 bases at V and 2 bases at J; junction bases unmatched: 5. This CDR3 is 14 amino acids long. CDR3: CASSRSGDTDTQYF. CDR3 DNA: TGCGCCAGCAGTAGGAGCGGGGACACAGATACGCAGTATTTT.

The rearrangement uses TRBV23-1 and TRBJ2-3; weak D call: TRBD1 (7 bases). TRBV23-1 is known as an ORF, though its function is uncertain. The CDR3 is made up of 16 amino acids. V was trimmed by 2 bases and J by 1 base, leaving 13 bases between them. CDR3 nucleotide sequence: TGCGCCAGCAGTCAAGGGCGGGACAGACGCACAGATACGCAGTATTTT. It codes for CASSQGRDRRTDTQYF.

This rearrangement joins TRBV5-1 to TRBJ2-7; maybe TRBD2 (5 bases). The germline V gene encodes CDR1 SGHRS and CDR2 YFSETQ. The CDR3 has 15 residues. Between the trimmed V and J ends, which lost 6 bases and 3 bases, there was a span of 19 bases. CDR3 sequence (DNA): TGCGCCAGCAAGTTATCAGCGGAGATCGACTACGAGCAGTACTTC. Translation: CASKLSAEIDYEQYF.

The table lists this clone with a count of one. The chain links TRBV5-4 to TRBJ2-5; a weak D match, TRBD1 (6 bases). The CDR3 consists of 13 residues. Deletions cut 2 bases from V and 4 bases from J, with 9 bases between. CDR1 is SGHNT and CDR2 is YYREEE in the germline V gene (reference sequence). This CDR3 reads CASSFGQRETQYF. Here the CDR3 DNA reads TGTGCCAGCAGCTTCGGACAGCGAGAGACCCAGTACTTC.